This T cell receptor (beta chain) was identified during a study of T cell repertoires in cytomegalovirus infection. On the study more broadly: It can be stated that public TCR beta signatures indicated CMV infection as well as a matching HLA type.

CDR1 and CDR2 (germline): MNHNS, SASEGT. CDR3 length: 11 amino acids. Trimming stripped 7 bases from V and 3 bases from J, with 6 bases between. TCRdb re-analysed the reads in MiXCR, keeping a single row per CDR3 protein. The sample records hundreds of thousands of distinct CDR3 sequences, around 10% being singletons. This clonotype has a count of ten or more. Its antigen is not known. Study-level results: Predominance within the ex vivo response was attributable to HLA-C-restricted CMV-specific TCR beta clonotypes. Based on cumulative public TCR beta family frequency, carriers of CMV plus the relevant HLA were identified.

The chain links TRBV6-1 to TRBJ2-5; no firm D call. The sample comprised PBMCs. The source is a human donor in good health (CMV status not recorded). Some clones in this sample may be carry-over from other donors' samples. Written as DNA, the CDR3 is TGTGCCAGCACTACCGAAGAGACCCAGTACTTC. Amino acid sequence: CASTTEETQYF.